The present T cell receptor (beta chain) was sequenced within a study of T cell responses to AZD1222 COVID-19 vaccine. The study, taken as a whole, reports: It was only after the peak T cell response that any repertoires were sampled. Clonal diversity was possibly underestimated, and the donors were mostly white British, with more females.

This CDR3 has 12 residues. Germline CDR1 is LNHNV and CDR2 is YYDKDF (reference sequence). Trimming shortened V by 4 bases and J by 5 bases, and 7 bases separated the two germline ends. Generated by immunoSEQ multiplex PCR, the TCRdb table keeps only in-frame clones and is missing some. The table has 120,000 to 150,000 clones, around 86% seen once; the top ten hold roughly 4.3%. This clone showed up just once. The antigen is unknown. This TCR came from an adult in good health. The source material was peripheral blood, sampled on day 0 of MenACWY control vaccination. The J gene is TRBJ2-3, the V gene TRBV15; D unclear. In nucleotides, the CDR3 is TGTGCCACCAGCAAGCAGATAGATACGCAGTATTTT. Residues: CATSKQIDTQYF.